This T cell receptor (beta chain) was observed in a study of cytotoxic CD8 clonotypes in ibrutinib-treated CLL. Turning to the study itself: Sequencing produced an average of about 260,000 productive templates and some 100,000 productive rearrangements per sample.

Study results and limitations: Contraction or stability on treatment characterized the public clonotypes, which were uncommon. Baseline levels of clonality went above those of age-matched healthy donors and moved with circulating CD8+ T-cell counts. Elevated clonality accompanied ibrutinib response, with a return toward baseline values at progression.

The assay was immunoSEQ multiplex PCR, and TCRdb's table has in-frame clones only and misses some. Of 15,000 to 20,000 clones in the sample, about 61% were seen once. Germline values: CDR1 SGHTA, CDR2 FQGTGA. The CDR3 is 15 amino acids. Losses at the gene ends were 5 bases for V and 1 base for J; bases not matched to a gene: 6. With respect to this clone: Its target is unknown.

The chain links TRBV7-3 to TRBJ2-7; 9 positions match TRBD1. The specimen comprised PBMCs, sampled after 12 months of ibrutinib treatment. This clonotype originated in a human donor with chronic lymphocytic leukemia. The CDR3 DNA reads TGTGCCAGCAGCCAGGATGGGACAGGGTCCTACGAGCAGTACTTC. It translates to CASSQDGTGSYEQYF.